This TCR beta chain was recorded in a study of regulatory T cells in long-lasting Graves disease. This clonotype was detected a few times. What it recognizes is unknown. General study results and limits: Persistent disease exhibited a predilection for TRBV28, TRBJ1-2 and TRBJ2-5.

Trimming took 5 bases from V and 2 from J; bases not matched to a gene: 7. The CDR3 runs 16 residues. Germline CDR1 and CDR2: SQVTM and ANQGSEA. Assembly of TCR beta libraries relied on iRepertoire HTBI primers together with Arm-PCR of CDR3 regions. TCRdb analysed the multiplex PCR reads with MiXCR anew, one entry per CDR3 protein. Of just over 600,000 distinct CDR3 sequences in the sample, less than 20% were seen once. The time point denotes: newly diagnosed GD, antithyroid drugs for less than 3 months. Generation of the TCR library employed RNA extracted from PBMCs. These data were also reused for a study on T cells in Graves' hyperthyroidism and ophthalmopathy. As reported in that work: Uncontrolled infection, other autoimmune disease, pregnancy or lactation barred patients from enrollment. The diagnostic basis comprised clinical symptoms, serum thyroxine and TRAb, thyroid ultrasound and orbital computed tomography. First-round RT-PCR with HTBI primers amplified the TCR CDR3 region.

This specimen was peripheral blood mononuclear cells (PBMCs), taken at new diagnosis, from a patient treated with antithyroid drugs. The J gene is TRBJ2-1, the V gene TRBV29-1, with 12 nucleotides matching TRBD2. The TCR sequence derives from a woman in her thirties with Graves disease. The CDR3 loop reads CSVSGTSGLAYNEQFF. The CDR3 bases are TGCAGCGTTTCCGGGACTAGCGGGCTGGCCTACAATGAGCAGTTCTTC.